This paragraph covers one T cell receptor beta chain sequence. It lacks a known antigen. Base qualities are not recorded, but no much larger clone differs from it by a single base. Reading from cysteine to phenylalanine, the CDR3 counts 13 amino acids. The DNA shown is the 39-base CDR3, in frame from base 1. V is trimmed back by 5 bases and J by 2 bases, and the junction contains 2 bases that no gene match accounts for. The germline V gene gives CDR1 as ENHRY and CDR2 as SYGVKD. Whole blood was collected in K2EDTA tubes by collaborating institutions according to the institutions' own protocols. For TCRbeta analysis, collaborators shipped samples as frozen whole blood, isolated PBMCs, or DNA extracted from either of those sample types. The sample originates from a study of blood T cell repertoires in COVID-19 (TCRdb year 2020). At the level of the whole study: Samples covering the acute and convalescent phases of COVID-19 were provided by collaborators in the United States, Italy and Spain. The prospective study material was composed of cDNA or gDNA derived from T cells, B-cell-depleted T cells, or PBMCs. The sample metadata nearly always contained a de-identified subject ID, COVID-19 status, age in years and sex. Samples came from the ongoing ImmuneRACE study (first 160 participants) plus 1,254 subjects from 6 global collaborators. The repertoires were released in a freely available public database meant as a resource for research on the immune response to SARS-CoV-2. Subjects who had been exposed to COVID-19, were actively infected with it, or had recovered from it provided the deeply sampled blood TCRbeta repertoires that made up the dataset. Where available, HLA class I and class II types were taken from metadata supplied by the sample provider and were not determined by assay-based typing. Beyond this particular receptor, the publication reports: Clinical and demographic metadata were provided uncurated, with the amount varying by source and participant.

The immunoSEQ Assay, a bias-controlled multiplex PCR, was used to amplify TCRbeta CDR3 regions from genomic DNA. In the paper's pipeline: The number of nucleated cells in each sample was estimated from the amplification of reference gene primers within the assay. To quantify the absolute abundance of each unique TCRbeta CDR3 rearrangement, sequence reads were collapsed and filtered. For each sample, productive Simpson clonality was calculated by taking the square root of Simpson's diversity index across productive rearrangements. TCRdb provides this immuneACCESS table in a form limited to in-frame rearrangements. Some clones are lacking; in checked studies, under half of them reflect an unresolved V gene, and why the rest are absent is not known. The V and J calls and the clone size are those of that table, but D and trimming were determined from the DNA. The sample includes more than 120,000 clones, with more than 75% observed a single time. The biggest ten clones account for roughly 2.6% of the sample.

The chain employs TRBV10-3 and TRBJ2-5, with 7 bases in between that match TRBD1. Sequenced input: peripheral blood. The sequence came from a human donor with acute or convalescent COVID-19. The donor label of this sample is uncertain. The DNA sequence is TGTGCCATCAGTTTACAGGGGCAAGAGACCCAGTACTTC. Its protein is CAISLQGQETQYF.